These 25 T cell receptor beta chains were all obtained from the same sample, sequenced in a study of neurological immune-mediated disorders (dated by TCRdb to between 2018 and 2021). What the time point label conveys for this sample: longitudinal time-point 2. Library construction relied on 5' RACE. The reads were generated on an Illumina HiSeq 2500. TCRdb redid the processing of the public reads, applying fastp at Q25 and MiXCR, and retained in-frame beta chains. All rows with the same CDR3 protein become a single entry with the most common DNA and genes. This sample holds some 87,000 distinct CDR3 sequences; roughly 13% were observed only once. In total, the top ten clones hold roughly 5% of the sample. Material for sequencing was PBMCs. The origin of the receptors is a female donor with HTLV-1-associated myelopathy (HAM/TSP).

This clonotype was recorded at least ten times. V and J are TRBV7-2 and TRBJ2-1, with D possibly being TRBD1 (5 bases). From germline, CDR1 is SGHTA and CDR2 FQGNSA. With 4 bases removed from V and 2 bases from J, the gap between germline ends came to 9 bases. This CDR3 has 14 amino acids. The CDR3 loop reads CASSSGQTYNEQFF. The CDR3, as DNA: TGTGCCAGCAGCTCAGGGCAGACCTACAATGAGCAGTTCTTC.

This clonotype was seen ten or more times. The chain joins TRBV27 to TRBJ1-1, with a possible D match to TRBD1 (5 bases). This CDR3 is built from 14 residues. The V gene lost 8 bases and the J gene lost 1 base, with 14 bases spanning the gap. Germline lookup yields CDR1 MNHEY and CDR2 SMNVEV (reference sequence). The CDR3 DNA reads as TGTGCCAGCTCTCTCCATCAGGGGAACACTGAAGCTTTCTTT. This codes for CASSLHQGNTEAFF.

This clonotype has a count of ten or more. The chain links TRBV4-1 to TRBJ2-7; perhaps D is TRBD1 or TRBD2 (5 bases each). V lost 2 bases to trimming and J lost 2 bases, with 13 bases between them. The CDR3 spans 15 residues. Germline V lookup: CDR1 MGHRA, CDR2 YSYEKL. CDR3 region: CASSQNRDATYEQYF. The CDR3 DNA sequence: TGCGCCAGCAGCCAAAATCGGGACGCCACCTACGAGCAGTACTTC.

This clonotype was picked up many times. The chain carries TRBV27 and TRBJ2-1; 11 positions match TRBD2. Germline assignment: CDR1 MNHEY and CDR2 SMNVEV (reference sequence). Trimming cost V 5 bases and J 6 bases; bases outside gene matches: 9. This CDR3 region has 16 residues. CDR3 DNA sequence: TGTGCCAGCAGTGCCGAAACTAGCGGGGGTTTCAATGAGCAGTTCTTC. Translated, it gives CASSAETSGGFNEQFF.

This clonotype has a count of ten or more. The chain joins TRBV7-8 to TRBJ2-5, with D unclear. This CDR3 spans 11 amino acids. The V gene's germline CDR1 is SGHVS and CDR2 FQNEAQ. Trimming took off 6 bases at V and 5 bases at J, with 7 bases between the two ends. Here the CDR3 reads CASRNRETQYF. CDR3 in DNA: TGTGCCAGCAGGAATAGGGAGACCCAGTACTTC.

V usage is TRBV5-1 and J usage is TRBJ2-7; weak D call: TRBD2 (6 bases). This CDR3 has 15 amino acids. V was clipped by 0 bases and J by 5 bases, with 15 bases between them. Germline lookup yields CDR1 SGHRS and CDR2 YFSETQ. CDR3 amino acids: CASSLEAGTIHEQYF. The CDR3 region has the DNA TGCGCCAGCAGCTTGGAAGCGGGTACAATCCACGAGCAGTACTTC.

In this sample, this clonotype turned up many times. The chain recombines TRBV28 with TRBJ2-7; D is tentatively TRBD1 or TRBD2 (6 bases each). The CDR3 covers 15 residues. The V and J ends lost 4 bases and 6 bases respectively, with 19 bases between them. CDR1 is MDHEN, CDR2 SYDVKM, per germline. The CDR3 coding sequence is TGTGCCAGCAGTTCCCCCGGGGGCCCCAGGGGCGAGCAGTACTTC. Translating it yields CASSSPGGPRGEQYF.

This clonotype was recorded at least ten times. V and J are TRBV5-1 and TRBJ2-3; 11 nucleotides agree with TRBD2. V shed 4 bases, J shed 6 bases, and the junction held 7 bases outside the gene matches. Germline values: CDR1 SGHRS, CDR2 YFSETQ. The CDR3 loop spans 15 amino acids. This CDR3 reads CASSPGLAAWDTQYF. The CDR3 DNA follows: TGCGCCAGCAGCCCGGGACTAGCGGCCTGGGATACGCAGTATTTT.

This clonotype appeared many times. The genes are TRBV10-3 and TRBJ1-2; D gene ambiguous. The CDR3 runs to 13 residues. Germline-derived CDR1 and CDR2 are ENHRY and SYGVKD. V lost 5 bases and J 8 bases, leaving 15 bases between the germline ends. The CDR3 is CAISLEGSWGYTF. CDR3 coding DNA: TGTGCCATCAGTCTGGAAGGGAGTTGGGGCTACACCTTC.

The genes are TRBV6-6 and TRBJ1-2; TRBD1 is a possible D gene (5 bases). V gave up 5 bases and J gave up 7 bases, with 14 bases separating them. The CDR3 is made up of 13 amino acids. Germline loops: CDR1 MNHNY, CDR2 SVGAGI (reference sequence). CDR3 protein: CASSRDDIGGYTF. For the CDR3, the DNA is TGTGCCAGCAGTCGGGACGACATAGGTGGCTACACCTTC.

The chain joins TRBV20-1 to TRBJ1-1; no clear D gene. CDR1 is DFQATT and CDR2 is SNEGSKA in the germline V gene (reference sequence). The CDR3 totals 14 residues. Trimming removed 1 base at V and 6 bases at J, with 15 bases between. The CDR3 spells CSARGLGVSAEAFF. CDR3 DNA: TGCAGTGCTAGAGGCCTTGGGGTTTCAGCTGAAGCTTTCTTT.

This clonotype was counted at least ten times. The gene calls are TRBV21-1 and TRBJ1-5; TRBD1 is the table's D call, not checked against the DNA. TRBV21-1 is deemed a pseudogene. There are 16 residues in the CDR3. The CDR3 protein is CASSKALQGGNQPQHF. In DNA, the CDR3 is TGTGCCAGCAGCAAAGCCCTCCAGGGGGGCAATCAGCCCCAGCATTTT.

At least ten counts were recorded for this clonotype. The chain carries TRBV7-2 and TRBJ2-5; 8 bases align to TRBD2. The CDR3 extends over 15 amino acids. The V and J ends lost 4 bases and 2 bases, in that order; junction bases with no gene match: 6. Germline V gene sequence: CDR1 SGHTA, CDR2 FQGNSA. The CDR3 DNA is TGTGCCAGCAGCTATCAAGCGGGGGTACAAGAGACCCAGTACTTC. Encoded protein: CASSYQAGVQETQYF.

This clonotype was detected ten times or more. CDR3 in amino acids: CASSVEGAGYGYTF. DNA for the CDR3: TGTGCCAGCAGCGTAGAGGGGGCTGGCTATGGCTACACCTTC. The chain joins TRBV9 to TRBJ1-2; TRBD1 agrees at 7 bases. The CDR3 has 14 residues. After removal of 0 bases from V and 4 bases from J, the junction contained 3 bases not matched to a gene. CDR1 is SGDLS and CDR2 is YYNGEE in the germline V gene.

This clonotype was found many times. The chain joins TRBV5-1 to TRBJ2-7, with 9 bases identical to TRBD2. The V segment lost 0 bases and the J segment 3 bases; nucleotides outside the gene matches: 4. CDR1 and CDR2 from the germline V gene are SGHRS and YFSETQ. The CDR3 covers 15 residues. In DNA form, the CDR3 reads TGCGCCAGCAGCTTGGGCCCTAGCGGGAACTACGAGCAGTACTTC. This translates into CASSLGPSGNYEQYF.

This clonotype was recorded at least ten times. The rearrangement joins TRBV28 to TRBJ2-7; 8 bases line up with TRBD1. The CDR3 covers 15 residues. Germline CDR1 MDHEN, CDR2 SYDVKM. Germline trimming cut 6 bases from V and 3 bases from J; bases unmatched to any gene: 10. This CDR3 is CASRNPSGTGYEQYF. The CDR3 DNA reads TGTGCCAGCAGAAACCCATCCGGGACAGGCTACGAGCAGTACTTC.

This clonotype was counted many times. This chain uses TRBV29-1 with TRBJ2-2; the match to TRBD1 covers 7 bases. CDR3 length: 13 residues. The germline V gene encodes CDR1 SQVTM and CDR2 ANQGSEA. V shed 7 bases and J 2 bases; nucleotides not matched to a gene: 4. CDR3 sequence: CSATGTNTGELFF. The CDR3 DNA sequence: TGCAGCGCGACAGGGACAAACACCGGGGAGCTGTTTTTT.

This clonotype was detected ten times or more. The chain is built from TRBV14 and TRBJ1-4, with 9 bases matching TRBD1. CDR1 is SGHDN and CDR2 is FVKESK in the germline V gene. CDR3 length: 15 amino acids. J was trimmed by 5 bases and V by 3 bases; bases with no gene match: 4. The CDR3 coding sequence is TGTGCCAGCAGCCATATTGGACAGGGGAATGAAAAACTGTTTTTT. Amino acids: CASSHIGQGNEKLFF.

The chain uses TRBV29-1 and TRBJ2-1; TRBD2 is a possible D gene (5 bases). V was shortened by 2 bases and J by 10 bases, with 21 bases between the two germline ends. The CDR3 has 15 amino acids. From germline, CDR1 is SQVTM and CDR2 ANQGSEA. CDR3 sequence: CSVELAGPTDTEQFF. CDR3 sequence (DNA): TGCAGCGTTGAACTAGCTGGGCCCACCGATACCGAGCAGTTCTTC.

This clonotype was seen ten or more times. This chain joins TRBV7-9 and TRBJ2-1; 12 bases agree with TRBD1. The V and J ends lost 5 bases and 9 bases, in that order; junction bases with no gene match: 5. Germline CDR1 and CDR2: SEHNR and FQNEAQ (reference sequence). This CDR3 comprises 14 residues. CDR3 residues: CASSPGQGASEQFF. DNA of the CDR3: TGTGCCAGCAGCCCGGGACAGGGGGCGAGTGAGCAGTTCTTC.

This clonotype was found many times. The rearrangement joins TRBV5-1 to TRBJ2-7, with 11 positions matching TRBD1. V lost 6 bases and J lost 6; bases outside the gene matches: 11. Germline loops: CDR1 SGHRS, CDR2 YFSETQ. CDR3 length: 15 residues. The CDR3 sequence is CASTLGGQGVTEQYF. CDR3 nucleotides: TGCGCCAGCACCCTTGGGGGACAGGGGGTTACCGAGCAGTACTTC.

This clonotype was found many times. The chain links TRBV5-1 to TRBJ2-3; D remains ambiguous. The V and J ends lost 0 bases and 2 bases respectively, with 7 bases between them. Germline CDR1 SGHRS, CDR2 YFSETQ. There are 14 residues in the CDR3. Written as DNA, the CDR3 is TGCGCCAGCAGCTTGGCCGAAGTCACAGATACGCAGTATTTT. Translated, it gives CASSLAEVTDTQYF. The full variable domain, rest sourced from reference TRBV5-1 and TRBJ2-3, is KAGVTQTPRYLIKTRGQQVTLSCSPISGHRSVSWYQQTPGQGLQFLFEYFSETQRNKGNFPGRFSGRQFSNSRSEMNVSTLELGDSALYLCASSLAEVTDTQYFGPGTRLTVL.

This clonotype was detected ten times or more. The chain recombines TRBV7-2 with TRBJ2-1, with a weak D call TRBD1 (6 bases). Germline lookup yields CDR1 SGHTA and CDR2 FQGNSA. This CDR3 is 15 amino acids long. V gave up 4 bases and J gave up 9 bases, with 19 bases separating them. The chain's CDR3 is CASSSDSRPVGEQFF. Here the CDR3 DNA reads TGTGCCAGCAGCTCGGACAGTCGTCCCGTGGGTGAGCAGTTCTTC.

In its sample, this clonotype was seen many times. This chain links TRBV9 with TRBJ2-5, with 13 bases identical to TRBD2. This CDR3 region has 16 residues. Germline V gives CDR1 SGDLS, CDR2 YYNGEE. J was trimmed by 2 bases and V by 3 bases; bases with no gene match: 4. CDR3: CASSAGLAGVQETQYF. DNA of the CDR3: TGTGCCAGCAGCGCCGGACTAGCGGGAGTACAAGAGACCCAGTACTTC.

In this sample, this clonotype turned up many times. The J gene is TRBJ2-1, the V gene TRBV7-8, with D unresolved. The germline V gene has CDR1 SGHVS and CDR2 FQNEAQ. V lost 3 bases and J 0 bases, leaving 9 bases between the germline ends. The CDR3 covers 15 residues. The CDR3 sequence: CASSFSGSSYNEQFF. The CDR3 nucleotides are TGTGCCAGCAGCTTCTCGGGCAGCTCCTACAATGAGCAGTTCTTC.